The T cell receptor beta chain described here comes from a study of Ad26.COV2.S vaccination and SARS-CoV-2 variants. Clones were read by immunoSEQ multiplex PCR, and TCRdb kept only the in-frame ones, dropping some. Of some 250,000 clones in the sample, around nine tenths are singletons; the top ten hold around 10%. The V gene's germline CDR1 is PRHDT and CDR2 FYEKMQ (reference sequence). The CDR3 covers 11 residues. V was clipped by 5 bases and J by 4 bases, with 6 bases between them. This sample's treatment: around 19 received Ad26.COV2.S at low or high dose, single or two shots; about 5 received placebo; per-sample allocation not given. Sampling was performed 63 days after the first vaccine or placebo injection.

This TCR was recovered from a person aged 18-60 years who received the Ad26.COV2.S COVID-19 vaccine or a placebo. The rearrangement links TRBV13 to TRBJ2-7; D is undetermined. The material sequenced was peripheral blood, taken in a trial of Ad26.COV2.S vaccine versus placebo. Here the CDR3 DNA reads TGTGCCAGCAGCGGCACGTACGAGCAGTACTTC. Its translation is CASSGTYEQYF. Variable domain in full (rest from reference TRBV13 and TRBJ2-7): AAGVIQSPRHLIKEKRETATLKCYPIPRHDTVYWYQQGPGQDPQFLISFYEKMQSDKGSIPDRFSAQQFSDYHSELNMSSLELGDSALYFCASSGTYEQYFGPGTRLTVT.